This T cell receptor beta chain was identified during a study of shared clonotypes between healthy human individuals. General study findings and limits: All-four-donor shared clonotypes had higher generation probabilities than non-shared clonotypes did.

The CDR3 runs 12 residues. V lost 2 bases, J lost 9 bases, and 9 bases lay in between. Looked up from germline, CDR1 is SGHTS and CDR2 is YDEGEE. Genomic DNA per cell subset filled all wells of several immunoSEQ plates. Sequencing was performed with immunoSEQ multiplex PCR; in TCRdb, only in-frame clones are kept and a portion is missing. Of 2 million to 2.5 million clones listed, around 92% are singletons. Comment on this clone: Its specificity is not known.

The chain couples TRBV5-8 to TRBJ2-1; no definite D call. Sequencing was carried out using naive CD4+ T cells from PBMCs. Stated subset: CD45RA+ positively selected. The receptor was derived from a man aged 18 to 29 in good health. Some clones in this sample may be carry-over from other donors' samples. The CDR3, as DNA: TGTGCCAGCAGCTTCATTCGAGGTGAGCAGTTCTTC. Translation: CASSFIRGEQFF.